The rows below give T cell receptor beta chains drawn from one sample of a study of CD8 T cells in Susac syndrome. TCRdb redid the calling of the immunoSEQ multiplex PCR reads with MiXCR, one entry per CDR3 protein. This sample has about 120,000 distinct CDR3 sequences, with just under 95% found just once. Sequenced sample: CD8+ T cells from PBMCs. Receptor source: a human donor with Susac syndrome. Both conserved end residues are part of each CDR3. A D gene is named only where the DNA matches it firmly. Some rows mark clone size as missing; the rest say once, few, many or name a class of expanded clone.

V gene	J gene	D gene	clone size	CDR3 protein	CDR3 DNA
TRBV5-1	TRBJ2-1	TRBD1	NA	CASSLDPGGSRNEQFF	TGCGCCAGCAGCTTGGACCCAGGGGGATCTAGGAATGAGCAGTTCTTC
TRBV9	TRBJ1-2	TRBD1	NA	CASSVATGPGGGYTF	TGTGCCAGCAGCGTAGCTACTGGGCCAGGGGGAGGCTACACCTTC
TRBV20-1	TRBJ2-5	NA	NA	CSARGSHRLRETQYF	TGCAGTGCTAGAGGCTCCCACCGCCTCAGGGAGACCCAGTACTTC
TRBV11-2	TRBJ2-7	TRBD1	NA	CASSFSGTGPNEQYF	TGTGCCAGCAGCTTCTCCGGGACAGGGCCCAACGAGCAGTACTTC
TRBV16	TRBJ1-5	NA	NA	CASSQSGEFGQPQHF	TGTGCCAGCAGCCAATCGGGAGAATTTGGTCAGCCCCAGCATTTT
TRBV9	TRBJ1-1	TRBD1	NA	CASSGRQGNTEAFF	TGTGCCAGCAGCGGGAGACAGGGGAACACTGAAGCTTTCTTT
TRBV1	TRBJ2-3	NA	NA	CTSSHSSSGGKTDTQYF	TGCACCAGCAGCCACTCATCTAGCGGGGGGAAAACAGATACGCAGTATTTT
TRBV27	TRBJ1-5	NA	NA	CASSLSSGAQPQHF	TGTGCCAGCAGTTTATCGTCAGGGGCTCAGCCCCAGCATTTT
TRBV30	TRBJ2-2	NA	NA	CASRTDPNTGELFF	TGTGCCTCCCGGACAGACCCTAACACCGGGGAGCTGTTTTTT
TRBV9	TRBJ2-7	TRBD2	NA	CASSVASGSAEQYF	TGTGCCAGCAGCGTAGCCAGCGGGAGCGCCGAGCAGTACTTC
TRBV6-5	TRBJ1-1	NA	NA	CASSYSDSEAFF	TGTGCCAGCAGTTATTCGGACAGTGAAGCTTTCTTT
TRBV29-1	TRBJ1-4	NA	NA	CSVLGAAINEKLFF	TGCAGCGTTCTAGGGGCAGCAATTAATGAAAAACTGTTTTTT
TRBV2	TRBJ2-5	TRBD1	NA	CASSEWGQGWLQETQYF	TGTGCCAGCAGTGAATGGGGACAGGGATGGCTCCAAGAGACCCAGTACTTC
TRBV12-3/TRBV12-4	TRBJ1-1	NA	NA	CASSPEKAEAFF	TGTGCCAGCAGTCCCGAGAAGGCTGAAGCTTTCTTT
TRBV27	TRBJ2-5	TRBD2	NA	CASSLEGGRAGETQYF	TGTGCCAGCAGTTTAGAGGGCGGGAGGGCCGGAGAGACCCAGTACTTC
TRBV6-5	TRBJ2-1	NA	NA	CASSYGMYNEQFF	TGTGCCAGCAGTTACGGGATGTACAATGAGCAGTTCTTC
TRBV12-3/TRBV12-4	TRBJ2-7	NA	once	CASCSTYYEQYF	TGTGCCAGCTGTTCTACTTACTACGAGCAGTACTTC
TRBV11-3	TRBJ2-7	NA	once	CASSFGDLEQYF	TGTGCCAGCAGCTTCGGGGATCTCGAGCAGTACTTC
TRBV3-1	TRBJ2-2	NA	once	CASSHPSKGLNTGELFF	TGTGCCAGCAGCCACCCATCGAAGGGATTGAACACCGGGGAGCTGTTTTTT
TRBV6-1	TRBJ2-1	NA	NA	CASSERGPSGGNEQFF	TGTGCCAGCAGTGAAAGGGGGCCCTCGGGAGGGAATGAGCAGTTCTTC
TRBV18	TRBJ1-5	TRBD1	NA	CASSPDRVAYQPQHF	TGTGCCAGCTCACCTGACAGGGTGGCGTATCAGCCCCAGCATTTT
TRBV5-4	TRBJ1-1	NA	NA	CASRVAGNTEAFF	TGTGCCAGCAGAGTGGCAGGGAACACTGAAGCTTTCTTT
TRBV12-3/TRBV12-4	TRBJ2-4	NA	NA	CASSLALAKNIQYF	TGTGCCAGCAGTTTAGCCCTAGCCAAAAACATTCAGTACTTC
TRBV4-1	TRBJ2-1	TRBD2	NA	CASSRTSGGAGNEQFF	TGCGCCAGCAGCCGAACGAGCGGGGGGGCTGGGAATGAGCAGTTCTTC
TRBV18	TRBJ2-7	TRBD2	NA	CASSPPASGGTYEQYF	TGTGCCAGCTCACCACCAGCTAGCGGAGGAACCTACGAGCAGTACTTC
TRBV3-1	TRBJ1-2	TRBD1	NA	CASRTGTGPYGYTF	TGTGCCAGCAGGACCGGGACAGGGCCTTATGGCTACACCTTC
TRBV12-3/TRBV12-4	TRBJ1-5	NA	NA	CASSPNPQGNQPQHF	TGTGCCAGCAGTCCCAACCCACAGGGAAATCAGCCCCAGCATTTT
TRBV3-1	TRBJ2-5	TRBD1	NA	CASSQDRDKKETQYF	TGTGCCAGCAGCCAGGACAGGGACAAGAAGGAGACCCAGTACTTC
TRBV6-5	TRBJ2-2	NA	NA	CASTDDGGSTGELFF	TGTGCCAGCACCGACGACGGGGGAAGCACCGGGGAGCTGTTTTTT
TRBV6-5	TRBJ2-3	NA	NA	CASSTSGTGTDTQYF	TGTGCCAGCAGTACCAGTGGGACTGGCACAGATACGCAGTATTTT
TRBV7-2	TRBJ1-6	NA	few	CASSPGTAYNSPLHF	TGTGCCAGCAGCCCCGGGACGGCTTATAATTCACCCCTCCACTTT
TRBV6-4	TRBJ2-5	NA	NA	CASSEGAEKTQYF	TGTGCCAGCAGTGAAGGCGCCGAGAAGACCCAGTACTTC
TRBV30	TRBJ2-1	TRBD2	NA	CACNPTSGKQFF	TGTGCCTGCAATCCGACTAGCGGTAAGCAGTTCTTC
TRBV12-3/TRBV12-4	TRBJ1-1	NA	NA	CASSFLTGARDTEAFF	TGTGCCAGCAGTTTTCTTACGGGGGCTAGGGACACTGAAGCTTTCTTT
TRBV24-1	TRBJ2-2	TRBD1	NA	CATSGDRDTGELFF	TGTGCCACCAGTGGCGACAGGGACACCGGGGAGCTGTTTTTT
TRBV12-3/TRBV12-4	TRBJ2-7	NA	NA	CASSFVGPESEQYF	TGTGCCAGCAGTTTTGTAGGCCCGGAGAGCGAGCAGTACTTC
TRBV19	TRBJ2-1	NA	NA	CASSVTGTNEQFF	TGTGCCAGTAGTGTCACCGGGACTAATGAGCAGTTCTTC
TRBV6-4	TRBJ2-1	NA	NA	CASSPGPMPGEQFF	TGTGCCAGCAGCCCGGGACCCATGCCCGGTGAGCAGTTCTTC
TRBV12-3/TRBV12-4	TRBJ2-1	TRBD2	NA	CASRYSGTYNEQFF	TGTGCCAGCAGATATAGCGGGACCTACAATGAGCAGTTCTTC
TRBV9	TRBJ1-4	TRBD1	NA	CASSAEQGQEKLFF	TGTGCCAGCAGCGCCGAACAGGGACAGGAAAAACTGTTTTTT
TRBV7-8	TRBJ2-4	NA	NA	CASSSEEFLAKNIQYF	TGTGCCAGCAGCTCGGAGGAGTTCCTAGCCAAAAACATTCAGTACTTC
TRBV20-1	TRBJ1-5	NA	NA	CSARDHKGTSNQPQHF	TGCAGTGCTAGAGATCACAAGGGCACTAGCAATCAGCCCCAGCATTTT
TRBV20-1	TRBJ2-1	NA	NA	CSARTLEREQFF	TGCAGTGCTAGAACCCTAGAGCGGGAGCAGTTCTTC
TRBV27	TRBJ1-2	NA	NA	CASSSSGYGYTF	TGTGCCAGCAGTTCCTCGGGCTATGGCTACACCTTC
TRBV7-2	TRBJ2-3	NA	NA	CASSRTAKHADTQYF	TGTGCCAGCAGCCGGACGGCTAAGCATGCAGATACGCAGTATTTT
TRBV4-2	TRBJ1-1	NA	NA	CASSESAVMNTEAFF	TGTGCCAGCAGCGAGTCGGCGGTCATGAACACTGAAGCTTTCTTT
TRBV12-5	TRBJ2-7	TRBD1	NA	CASGLVILDRDNAYEQYF	TGTGCTAGTGGTTTGGTCATTCTCGACAGGGATAACGCCTACGAGCAGTACTTC
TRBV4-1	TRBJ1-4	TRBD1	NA	CASSQDPQGALEKLFF	TGCGCCAGCAGCCAAGACCCTCAGGGGGCGTTGGAAAAACTGTTTTTT
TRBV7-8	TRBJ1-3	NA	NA	CASRHTIYF	TGTGCCAGCAGACACACCATATATTTT
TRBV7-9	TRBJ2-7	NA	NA	CASSPTATYEQYF	TGTGCCAGCAGCCCGACAGCCACCTACGAGCAGTACTTC
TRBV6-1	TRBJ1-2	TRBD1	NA	CASSTTGARFINNGYTF	TGTGCCAGCAGTACCACAGGGGCGCGTTTTATCAATAATGGCTACACCTTC
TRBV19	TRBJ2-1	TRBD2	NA	CASSRPSGYNEQFF	TGTGCCAGTAGTAGGCCTAGCGGCTACAATGAGCAGTTCTTC
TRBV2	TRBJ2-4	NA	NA	CASSPTGGPNIQYF	TGTGCCAGCAGTCCGACAGGAGGTCCCAACATTCAGTACTTC
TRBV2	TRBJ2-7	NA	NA	CASSEADGTWGEQYF	TGTGCCAGCAGTGAAGCGGACGGGACCTGGGGCGAGCAGTACTTC
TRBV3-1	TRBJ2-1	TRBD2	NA	CASSSGRWDYMKQFF	TGTGCCAGCAGCTCCGGTCGGTGGGACTATATGAAGCAGTTCTTC